This TCR beta chain was retrieved from a study of human T cells and chemical hapten exposure. Study-level background: Throughout the approximately 26-week study, diphenylcyclopropenone was applied weekly to the patients' scalps.

This clonotype appeared many times. Per germline, CDR1 ENHRY and CDR2 SYGVKD. Trimming removed 0 bases at V and 1 base at J, with 4 bases between. The CDR3 consists of 14 residues. TCRdb processed the RACE reads anew with MiXCR; each CDR3 protein has one entry. The sample consists of more than 90,000 distinct CDR3 sequences, about 10% of them appearing once. Time point: patch test 2, 6 weeks after DPC sensitization. Treatment specified: therapeutic diphenylcyclopropenone sensitization with weekly scalp DPC. Blood draws came first, before each patch test. This TCR was sampled from a woman aged 40 to 55 with alopecia areata. Some clones in this sample may be carry-over from other donors' samples. This chain uses TRBV10-3 with TRBJ2-1, with D unclear. This specimen was whole blood, taken in connection with sensitization to the hapten diphenylcyclopropenone (DPC). The CDR3 region is CAISESGSYNEQFF. DNA of the CDR3: TGTGCCATCAGTGAGTCAGGTTCCTACAATGAGCAGTTCTTC.